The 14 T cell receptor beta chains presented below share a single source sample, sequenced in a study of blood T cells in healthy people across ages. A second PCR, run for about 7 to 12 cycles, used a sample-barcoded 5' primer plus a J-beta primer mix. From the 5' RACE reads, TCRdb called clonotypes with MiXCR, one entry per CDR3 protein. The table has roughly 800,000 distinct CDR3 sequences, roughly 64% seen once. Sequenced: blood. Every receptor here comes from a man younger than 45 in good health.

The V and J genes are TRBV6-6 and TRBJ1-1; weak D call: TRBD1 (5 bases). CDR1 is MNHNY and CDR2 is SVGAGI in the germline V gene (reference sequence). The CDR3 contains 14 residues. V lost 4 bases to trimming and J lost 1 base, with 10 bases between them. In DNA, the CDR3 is TGTGCCAGCAGTTCTCCCGGGGCGAACACTGAAGCTTTCTTT. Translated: CASSSPGANTEAFF.

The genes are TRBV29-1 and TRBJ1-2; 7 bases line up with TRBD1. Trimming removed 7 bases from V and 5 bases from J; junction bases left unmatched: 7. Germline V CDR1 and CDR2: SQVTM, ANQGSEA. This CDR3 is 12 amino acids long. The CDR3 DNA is TGCAGCGGCGAACAGGGGCCTTATGGCTACACCTTC. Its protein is CSGEQGPYGYTF. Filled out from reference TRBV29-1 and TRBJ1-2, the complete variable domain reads SAVISQKPSRDICQRGTSLTIQCQVDSQVTMMFWYRQQPGQSLTLIATANQGSEATYESGFVIDKFPISRPNLTFSTLTVSNMSPEDSSIYLCSGEQGPYGYTFGSGTRLTVV.

DNA for the CDR3: TGCAGTGCTAGAGATGTAGTACCACAGTACACAGATACGCAGTATTTT. Translating gives CSARDVVPQYTDTQYF. The V gene is TRBV20-1, the J gene TRBJ2-3; no clear D. The CDR3 is 16 residues long. Germline V lookup: CDR1 DFQATT, CDR2 SNEGSKA (reference sequence). Trimming removed 0 bases from V and 2 bases from J, with 15 bases in between.

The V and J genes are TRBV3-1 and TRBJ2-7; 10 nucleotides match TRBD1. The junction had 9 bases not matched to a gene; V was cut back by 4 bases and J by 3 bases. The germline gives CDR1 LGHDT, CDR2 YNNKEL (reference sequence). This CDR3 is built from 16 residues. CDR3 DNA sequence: TGTGCCAGCAGCCCCACTCGGACAGGGGGGATCTACGAGCAGTACTTC. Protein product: CASSPTRTGGIYEQYF.

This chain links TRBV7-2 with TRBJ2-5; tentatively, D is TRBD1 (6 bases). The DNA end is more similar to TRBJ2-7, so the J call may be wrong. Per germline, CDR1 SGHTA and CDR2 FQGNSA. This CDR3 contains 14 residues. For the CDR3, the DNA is TGTGCCAGCAGCTTGGGGGCCACCATCTACGAGCAGTACTTC. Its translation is CASSLGATIYEQYF.

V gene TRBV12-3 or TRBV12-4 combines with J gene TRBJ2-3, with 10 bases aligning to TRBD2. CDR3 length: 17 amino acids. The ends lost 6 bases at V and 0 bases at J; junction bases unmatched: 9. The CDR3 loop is CASRKRGGSLSTDTQYF. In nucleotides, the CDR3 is TGTGCCAGCAGGAAGCGGGGGGGGAGTCTGAGCACAGATACGCAGTATTTT.

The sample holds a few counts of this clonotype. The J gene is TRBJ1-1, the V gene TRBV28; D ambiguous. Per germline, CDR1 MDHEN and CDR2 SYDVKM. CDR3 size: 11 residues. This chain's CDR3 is CACAMNTEAFF. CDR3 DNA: TGTGCTTGCGCTATGAACACTGAAGCTTTCTTT.

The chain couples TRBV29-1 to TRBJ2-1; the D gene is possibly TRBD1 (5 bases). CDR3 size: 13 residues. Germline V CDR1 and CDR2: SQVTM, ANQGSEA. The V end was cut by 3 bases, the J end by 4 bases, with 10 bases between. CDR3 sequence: CSVESHRYNEQFF. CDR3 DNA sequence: TGCAGCGTTGAGAGCCACAGGTACAATGAGCAGTTCTTC.

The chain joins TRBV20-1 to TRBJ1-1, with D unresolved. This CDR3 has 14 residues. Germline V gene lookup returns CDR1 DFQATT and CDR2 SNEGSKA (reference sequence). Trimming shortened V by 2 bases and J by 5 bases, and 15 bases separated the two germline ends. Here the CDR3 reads CSARFLGSRTEAFF. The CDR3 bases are TGCAGTGCTAGATTTTTGGGAAGCCGGACTGAAGCTTTCTTT.

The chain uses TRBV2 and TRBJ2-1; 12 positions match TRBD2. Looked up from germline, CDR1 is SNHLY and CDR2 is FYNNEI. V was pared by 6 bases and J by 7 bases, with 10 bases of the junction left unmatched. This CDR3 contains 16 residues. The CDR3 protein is CASSASGGAMRNEQFF. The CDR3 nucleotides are TGTGCCAGCAGCGCTAGCGGGGGGGCTATGAGAAATGAGCAGTTCTTC.

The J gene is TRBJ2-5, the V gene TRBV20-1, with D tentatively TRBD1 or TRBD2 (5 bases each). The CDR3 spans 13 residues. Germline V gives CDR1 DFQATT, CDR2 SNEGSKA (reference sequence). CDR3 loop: CNAETAAVETQYF. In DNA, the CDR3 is TGCAATGCCGAGACAGCGGCGGTGGAGACCCAGTACTTC.

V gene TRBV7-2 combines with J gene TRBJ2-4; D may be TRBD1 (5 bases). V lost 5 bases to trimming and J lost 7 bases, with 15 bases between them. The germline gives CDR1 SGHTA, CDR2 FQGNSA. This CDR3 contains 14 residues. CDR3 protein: CASSRTTDLNIQYF. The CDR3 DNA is TGTGCCAGCAGCCGGACAACGGACCTGAACATTCAGTACTTC.

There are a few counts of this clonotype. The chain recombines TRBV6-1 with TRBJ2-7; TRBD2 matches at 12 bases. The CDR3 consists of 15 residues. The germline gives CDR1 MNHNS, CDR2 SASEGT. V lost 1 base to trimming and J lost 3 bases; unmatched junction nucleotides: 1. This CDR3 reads CASSEGLAGVYEQYF. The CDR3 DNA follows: TGTGCCAGCAGTGAAGGACTAGCGGGAGTCTACGAGCAGTACTTC.

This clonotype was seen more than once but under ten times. In DNA form, the CDR3 reads TGTGCCATCAGTGAATACGACGGTCTCAATCAGCCCCAGCATTTT. This translates into CAISEYDGLNQPQHF. This rearrangement joins TRBV10-3 to TRBJ1-5; no clear D. The CDR3 extends over 15 amino acids. V was clipped by 3 bases and J by 3 bases, with 12 bases between them. Germline assignment: CDR1 ENHRY and CDR2 SYGVKD.